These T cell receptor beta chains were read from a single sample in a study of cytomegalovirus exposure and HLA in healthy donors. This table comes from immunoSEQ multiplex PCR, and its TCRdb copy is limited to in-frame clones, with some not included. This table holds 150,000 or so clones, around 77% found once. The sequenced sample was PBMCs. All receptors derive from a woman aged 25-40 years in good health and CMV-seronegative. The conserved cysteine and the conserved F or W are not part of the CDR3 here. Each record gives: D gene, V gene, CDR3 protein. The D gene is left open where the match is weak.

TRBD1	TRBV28	ASRQTTGGGNQPQH
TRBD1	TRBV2	ASTTTGARLPF
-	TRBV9	ASSISDTQY
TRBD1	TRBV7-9	ASSPGTGGDAYEQY
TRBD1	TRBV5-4	ASSGPGTESGETQY
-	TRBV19	ASSLTDYNEQF
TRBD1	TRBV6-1	ASIDRATYEQY
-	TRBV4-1	ASSQEMGLYGYT
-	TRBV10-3	AIGRSTTGSYGYT
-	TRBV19	ASSIALGGNQPQH
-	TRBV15	ATSRDADMGMCT
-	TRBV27	ASSPRIHPSLNSPLH
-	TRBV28	ASSSTIYPPDTQY
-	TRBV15	ATCKRGSEAF
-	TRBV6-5	ASRMTGITGELF
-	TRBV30	AWSVSSQVFSPLH
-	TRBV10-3	AISEFIGTANSGNTIY
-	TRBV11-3	ASSYLVSFSNYGYT
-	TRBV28	ASRPGSPSHEQY
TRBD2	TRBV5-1	ASSPQAGAVETQY
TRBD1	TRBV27	ASSAGTGGYEQY
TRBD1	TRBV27	ASSLSRGRLALSFQNTEAF
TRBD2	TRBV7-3	ASSLSSGDHNEQF
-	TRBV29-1	SVEDWGTGTNYGYT
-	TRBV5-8	ASSLRTGKSTEAF
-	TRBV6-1	ASSAGLGPYEQY
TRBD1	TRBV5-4	ASSSGGQNTEAF
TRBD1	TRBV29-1	SVEGIPGQGADEQY
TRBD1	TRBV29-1	SVGDRNYGYT
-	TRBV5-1	ASSLSGQTNTEAF
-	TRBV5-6	ASSSLSGTAGLAF
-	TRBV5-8	ASSFHSEQY
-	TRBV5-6	ASSDTGSYEQY
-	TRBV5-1	ASSLGQQRFQY
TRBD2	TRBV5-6	ASSHGTRAYEQY
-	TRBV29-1	SVDGVDSYNEQF
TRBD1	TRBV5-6	ASSPGTGGWYGYT
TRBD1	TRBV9	ASSVETGGTEAF
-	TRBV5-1	ASSLDGNAVNEQF
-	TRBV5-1	ASREGMRAEAF
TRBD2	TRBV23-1	ASVPLAGVARETQY
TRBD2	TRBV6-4	ASRRLAGGTDTQY
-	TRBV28	ASSLLRQGKGYT
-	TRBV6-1	ASSYRVEAF
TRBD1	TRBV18	ASSPAGQANYGYT
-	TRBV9	ASSVDSGYYGYT
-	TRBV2	ASSGQVSGQPQH
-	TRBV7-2	ASTQTSDTQY
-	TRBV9	ASSVEGDSNQPQH